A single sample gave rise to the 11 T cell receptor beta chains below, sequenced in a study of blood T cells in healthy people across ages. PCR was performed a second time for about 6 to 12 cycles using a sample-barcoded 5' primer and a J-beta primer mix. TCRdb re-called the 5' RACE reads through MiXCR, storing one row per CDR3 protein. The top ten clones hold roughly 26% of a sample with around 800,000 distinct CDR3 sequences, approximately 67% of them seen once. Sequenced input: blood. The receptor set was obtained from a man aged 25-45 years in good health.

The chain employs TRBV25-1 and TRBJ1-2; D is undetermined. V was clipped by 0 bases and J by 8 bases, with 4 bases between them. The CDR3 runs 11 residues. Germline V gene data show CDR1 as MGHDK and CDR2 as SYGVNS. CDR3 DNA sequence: TGTGCCAGCAGTGAATATCGGGGCTACACCTTC. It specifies CASSEYRGYTF.

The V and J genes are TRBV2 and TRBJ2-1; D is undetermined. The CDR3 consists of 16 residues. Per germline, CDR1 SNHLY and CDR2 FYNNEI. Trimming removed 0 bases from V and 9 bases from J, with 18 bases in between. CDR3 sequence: CASSEALRPGGSEQFF. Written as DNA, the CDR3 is TGTGCCAGCAGTGAAGCGCTTCGTCCTGGTGGCTCTGAGCAGTTCTTC. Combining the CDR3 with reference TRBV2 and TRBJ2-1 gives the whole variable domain EPEVTQTPSHQVTQMGQEVILRCVPISNHLYFYWYRQILGQKVEFLVSFYNNEISEKSEIFDDQFSVERPDGSNFTLKIRSTKLEDSAMYFCASSEALRPGGSEQFFGPGTRLTVL.

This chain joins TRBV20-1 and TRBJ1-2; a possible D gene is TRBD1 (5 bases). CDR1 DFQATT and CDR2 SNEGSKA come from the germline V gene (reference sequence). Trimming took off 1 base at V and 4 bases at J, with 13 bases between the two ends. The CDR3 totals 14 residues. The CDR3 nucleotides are TGCAGTGCTAGAGGCCAGGGAGGTCGCTATGGCTACACCTTC. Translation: CSARGQGGRYGYTF.

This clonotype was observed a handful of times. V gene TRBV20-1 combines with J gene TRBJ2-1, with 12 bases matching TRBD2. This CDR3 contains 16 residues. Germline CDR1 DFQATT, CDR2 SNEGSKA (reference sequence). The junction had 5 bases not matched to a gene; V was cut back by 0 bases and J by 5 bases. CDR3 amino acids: CSARDILAGGDNEQFF. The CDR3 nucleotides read TGCAGTGCTAGAGACATACTAGCGGGGGGTGACAATGAGCAGTTCTTC.

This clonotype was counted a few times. The CDR3 sequence is CASSQGGGDEQFF. DNA of the CDR3: TGTGCCAGCAGCCAAGGAGGAGGTGATGAGCAGTTCTTC. The chain carries TRBV4-2 and TRBJ2-1, with D maybe TRBD2 (5 bases). The germline V gene has CDR1 LGHNA and CDR2 YNFKEQ. The V end lost 1 base, the J end lost 8 bases, and 9 bases lay between the germline ends. The CDR3 sequence is 13 residues long.

CDR3 residues: CASSAGLAVSYNEQFF. CDR3 nucleotide sequence: TGTGCCAGCAGCGCCGGACTAGCGGTCTCCTACAATGAGCAGTTCTTC. The J gene is TRBJ2-1, the V gene TRBV9; 10 bases match TRBD2. Unmatched junction bases numbered 3, after V lost 3 bases and J lost 0 bases. CDR3 length: 16 residues. In germline, CDR1 is SGDLS, CDR2 YYNGEE. Full variable domain (rest looked up from reference TRBV9 and TRBJ2-1): DSGVTQTPKHLITATGQRVTLRCSPRSGDLSVYWYQQSLDQGLQFLIQYYNGEERAKGNILERFSAQQFPDLHSELNLSSLELGDSALYFCASSAGLAVSYNEQFFGPGTRLTVL.

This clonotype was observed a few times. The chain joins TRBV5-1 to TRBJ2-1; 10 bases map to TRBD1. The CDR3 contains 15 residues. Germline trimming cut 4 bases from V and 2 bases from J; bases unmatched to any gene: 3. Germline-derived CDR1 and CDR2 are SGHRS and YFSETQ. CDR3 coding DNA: TGCGCCAGCAGCCGGGACAGGGGTCCCTACAATGAGCAGTTCTTC. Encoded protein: CASSRDRGPYNEQFF.

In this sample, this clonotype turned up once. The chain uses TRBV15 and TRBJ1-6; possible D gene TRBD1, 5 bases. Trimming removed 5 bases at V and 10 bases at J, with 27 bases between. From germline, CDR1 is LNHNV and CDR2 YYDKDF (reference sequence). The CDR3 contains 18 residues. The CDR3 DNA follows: TGTGCCACCAGCCCGTCGGCGCGGTCTACCACCGGGGGATCACCCCTCCACTTT. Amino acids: CATSPSARSTTGGSPLHF.

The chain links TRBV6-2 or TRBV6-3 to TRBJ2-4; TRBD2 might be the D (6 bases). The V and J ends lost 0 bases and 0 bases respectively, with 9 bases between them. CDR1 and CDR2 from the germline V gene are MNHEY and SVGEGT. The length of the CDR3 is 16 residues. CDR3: CASSYSWREAKNIQYF. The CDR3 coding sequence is TGTGCCAGCAGTTACTCGTGGAGGGAAGCCAAAAACATTCAGTACTTC.

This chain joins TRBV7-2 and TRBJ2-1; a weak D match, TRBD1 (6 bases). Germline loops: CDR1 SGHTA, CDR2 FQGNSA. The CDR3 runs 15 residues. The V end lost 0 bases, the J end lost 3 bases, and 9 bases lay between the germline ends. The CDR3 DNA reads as TGTGCCAGCAGCTTAGCGACAGGTAACTACAATGAGCAGTTCTTC. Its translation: CASSLATGNYNEQFF.

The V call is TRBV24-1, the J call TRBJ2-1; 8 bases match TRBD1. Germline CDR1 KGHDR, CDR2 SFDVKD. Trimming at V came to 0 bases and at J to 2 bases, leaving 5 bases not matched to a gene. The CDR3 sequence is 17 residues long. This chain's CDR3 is CATSDLGQGLTYNEQFF. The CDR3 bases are TGTGCCACCAGTGATTTGGGACAGGGATTGACCTACAATGAGCAGTTCTTC.